This T cell receptor beta chain originates from a study of technical replicates of blood from a few donors. Sequencing was performed with immunoSEQ multiplex PCR; in TCRdb, only in-frame clones are kept and a portion is missing. This sample has more than 65,000 clones, with about 97% found just once. The V gene lost 0 bases and the J gene lost 4 bases, with 13 bases spanning the gap. The CDR3 is made up of 14 amino acids. Germline-derived CDR1 and CDR2 are SQVTM and ANQGSEA. The sample comprised T cells isolated from PBMCs. This chain links TRBV29-1 with TRBJ2-7, with D possibly being TRBD1 (6 bases). The origin of this receptor is a human donor in good health. CDR3 DNA sequence: TGCAGCGTTGAAGAGGGGGCAGACTCGTACGAGCAGTACTTC. Translating gives CSVEEGADSYEQYF.